This section outlines one TCR beta chain sequence together with its context. Its specificity is not known. The record originates from a study of cytomegalovirus exposure and HLA in healthy donors. Broader study findings: Later analysis demonstrated an association between a missense DCLRE1C variant and TCR beta V- and J-gene trimming. The classifier was said to identify cytomegalovirus status with high specificity and sensitivity. Some V segments, including TRBV6-2 and TRBV6-3, were excluded as indistinguishable.

PCR primers comprised 60 Vbeta and 13 Jbeta primers. Original data processing: Among the unique TCR beta chains that a later analysis counted, about 85 million in all, 10 million to 13 million were shared. TCRdb's copy holds only in-frame clones and misses some; the assay was immunoSEQ multiplex PCR. V, J and clone size were drawn from that table, and D and trimming were deduced from the DNA. The specimen's table records 75,000 to 95,000 clones. The length of the CDR3 is 17 residues. The trim removed 1 base at V and 2 bases at J, leaving 9 bases unmatched. Germline V gene data show CDR1 as SGHRS and CDR2 as YFSETQ.

This sequence was found in a girl aged 10-17 years in good health and CMV-seropositive. V gene TRBV5-1 combines with J gene TRBJ2-5; 9 nucleotides align to TRBD2. Sequencing input: PBMCs. The CDR3 coding sequence is TGCGCCAGCAGCTTGTTGATGTCCGCGGGGGGGCAAGAGACCCAGTACTTC. Its translation: CASSLLMSAGGQETQYF.